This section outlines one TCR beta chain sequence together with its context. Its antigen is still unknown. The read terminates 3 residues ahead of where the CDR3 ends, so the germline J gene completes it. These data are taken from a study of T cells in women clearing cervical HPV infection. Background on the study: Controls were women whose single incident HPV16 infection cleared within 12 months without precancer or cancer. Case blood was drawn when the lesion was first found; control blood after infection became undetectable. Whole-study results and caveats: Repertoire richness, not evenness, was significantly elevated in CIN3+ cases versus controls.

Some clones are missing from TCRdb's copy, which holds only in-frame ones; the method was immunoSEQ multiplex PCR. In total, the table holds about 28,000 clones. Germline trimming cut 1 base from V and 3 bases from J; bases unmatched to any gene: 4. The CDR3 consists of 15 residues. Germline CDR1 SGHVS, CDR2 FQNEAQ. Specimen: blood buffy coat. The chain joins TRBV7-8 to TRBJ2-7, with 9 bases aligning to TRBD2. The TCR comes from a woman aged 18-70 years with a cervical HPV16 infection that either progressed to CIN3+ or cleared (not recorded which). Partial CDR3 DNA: TGTGCCAGCAGCTTAGAGGCTAGCGGGGTCTACGAG. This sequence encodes CASSLEASGVYE. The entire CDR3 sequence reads CASSLEASGVYEQYF. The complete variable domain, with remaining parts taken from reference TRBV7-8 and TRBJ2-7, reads GAGVSQSPRYKVAKRGQDVALRCDPISGHVSLFWYQQALGQGPEFLTYFQNEAQLDKSGLPSDRFFAERPEGSVSTLKIQRTQQEDSAVYLCASSLEASGVYEQYFGPGTRLTVT.